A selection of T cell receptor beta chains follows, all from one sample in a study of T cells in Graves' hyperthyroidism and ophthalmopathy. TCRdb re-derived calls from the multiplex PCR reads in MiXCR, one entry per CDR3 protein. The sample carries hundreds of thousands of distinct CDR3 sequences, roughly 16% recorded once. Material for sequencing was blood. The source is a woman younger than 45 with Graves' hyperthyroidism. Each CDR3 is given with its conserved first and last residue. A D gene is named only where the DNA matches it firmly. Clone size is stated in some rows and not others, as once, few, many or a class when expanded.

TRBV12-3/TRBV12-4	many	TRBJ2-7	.	CASSLQLTSYEQYF
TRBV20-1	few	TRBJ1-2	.	CSAAHWGGYTF
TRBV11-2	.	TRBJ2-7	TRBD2	CASSVTSGRSYEQYF
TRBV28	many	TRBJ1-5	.	CASRSGGAGNQPQHF
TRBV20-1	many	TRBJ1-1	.	CSAIRTENTEAFF
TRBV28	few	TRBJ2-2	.	CASTVGTGELFF
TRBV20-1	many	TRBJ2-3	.	CSAGSTDTQYF
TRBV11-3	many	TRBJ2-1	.	CASSRVRDTNEQFF
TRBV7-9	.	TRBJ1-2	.	CASSHPLTVYGYTF
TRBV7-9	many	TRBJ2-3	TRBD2	CASSLDSGGPADTQYF
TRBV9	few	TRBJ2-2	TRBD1	CASSARQGTNTGELFF
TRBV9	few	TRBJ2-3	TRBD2	CASSSMAGGTDTDTQYF
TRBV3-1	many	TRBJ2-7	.	CASSRDSEFYEQYF
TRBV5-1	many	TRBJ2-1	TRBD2	CASSLRTSGSVSYNEQFF
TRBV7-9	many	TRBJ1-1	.	CASSDRAGTLEAFF
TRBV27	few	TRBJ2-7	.	CASSLIRGEEQYF
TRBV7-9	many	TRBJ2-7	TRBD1	CASKELAGGYEQYF
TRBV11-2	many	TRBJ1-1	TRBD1	CASSLDRGSTEAFF
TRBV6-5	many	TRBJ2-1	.	CASSYRDVGEQFF
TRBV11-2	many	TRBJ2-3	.	CASSFSQGTDTQYF
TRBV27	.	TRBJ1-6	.	CASSLSRTAYNSPLHF
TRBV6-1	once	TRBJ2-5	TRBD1	CASTISIGTEPSGETQYF
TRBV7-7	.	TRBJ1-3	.	CASSLGVNAGNTIYF
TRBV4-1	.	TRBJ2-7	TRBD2	CASSLLAGGSYDQYF
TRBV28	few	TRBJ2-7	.	CSRGAPPCSYEQYF
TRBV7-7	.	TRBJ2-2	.	CASSLCSLTGELFF
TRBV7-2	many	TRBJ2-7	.	CASSLATAVRNEQYF
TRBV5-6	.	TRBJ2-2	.	CASRPPGATGELFF
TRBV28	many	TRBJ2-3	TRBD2	CASSTGRVGTDTQYF
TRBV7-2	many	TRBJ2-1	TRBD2	CASRGLERVSGNEQFF
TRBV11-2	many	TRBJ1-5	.	CASSRSGYQPQHF
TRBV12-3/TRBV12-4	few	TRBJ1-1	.	CASSLGIGTEAFF
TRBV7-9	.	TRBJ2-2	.	CASSHGSGELFF
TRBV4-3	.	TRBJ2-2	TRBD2	CASSQDLGLADTGELFF
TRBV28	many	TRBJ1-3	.	CASSLGRGGNTIYF
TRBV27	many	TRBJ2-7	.	CASSWGSSYEQYF
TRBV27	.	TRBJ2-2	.	CASSWGHLRELFF
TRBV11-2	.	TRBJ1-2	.	CASSLGGGYVYTF
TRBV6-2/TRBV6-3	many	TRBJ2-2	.	CASSKAQGGTGELFF
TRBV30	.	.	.	CAWSLAATYEQFF
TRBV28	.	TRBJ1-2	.	CASSIEGAHYGYTF
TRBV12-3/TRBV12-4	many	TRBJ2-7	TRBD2	CASSLAAPYEQYF
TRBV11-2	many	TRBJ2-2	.	CASSSNTGELFF
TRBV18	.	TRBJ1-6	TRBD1	CASSATGGDSPLHF
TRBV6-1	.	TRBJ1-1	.	CASSELQRTEAFF
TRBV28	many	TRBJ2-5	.	CASSFPPEGVRETQYF
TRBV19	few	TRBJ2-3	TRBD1	CATKDRDRVTDTQYF
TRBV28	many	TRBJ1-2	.	CAVLIGGLGGYTF
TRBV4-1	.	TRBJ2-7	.	CASGPGGPYEQYF
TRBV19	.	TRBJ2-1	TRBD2	CASSIDLRAADLAGVPHEQFF